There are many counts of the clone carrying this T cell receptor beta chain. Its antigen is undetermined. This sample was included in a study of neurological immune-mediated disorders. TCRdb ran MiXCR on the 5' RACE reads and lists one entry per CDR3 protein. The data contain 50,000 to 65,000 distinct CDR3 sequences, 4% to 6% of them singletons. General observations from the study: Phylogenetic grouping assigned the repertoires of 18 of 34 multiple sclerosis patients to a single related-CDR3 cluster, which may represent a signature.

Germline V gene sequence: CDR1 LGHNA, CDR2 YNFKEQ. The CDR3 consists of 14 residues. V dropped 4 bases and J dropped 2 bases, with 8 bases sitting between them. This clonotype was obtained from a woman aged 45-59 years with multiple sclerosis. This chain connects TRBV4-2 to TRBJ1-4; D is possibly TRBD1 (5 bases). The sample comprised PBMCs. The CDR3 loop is CASSPQVTNEKLFF. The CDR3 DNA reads TGTGCCAGCAGCCCACAGGTCACTAATGAAAAACTGTTTTTT.